One and the same sample provided the 9 T cell receptor beta chains below, sequenced in a study of T cell responses to AZD1222 COVID-19 vaccine. TCRdb keeps only in-frame clones here, not all; method: immunoSEQ multiplex PCR. The sample yields over 70,000 clones, 89% seen once. Source: peripheral blood, taken 28 days after the second AZD1222 dose. Source of these receptors: an adult who received the AZD1222 COVID-19 vaccine.

V usage is TRBV15 and J usage is TRBJ1-2; tentatively, D is TRBD1 (5 bases). The V and J ends lost 5 bases and 1 base respectively, with 20 bases between them. The germline gives CDR1 LNHNV, CDR2 YYDKDF (reference sequence). The CDR3 covers 17 residues. The CDR3 here is CATSGGSGAGGNYGYTF. CDR3 coding DNA: TGTGCCACCAGCGGGGGTAGCGGGGCCGGGGGTAACTATGGCTACACCTTC. The full variable domain, in which reference TRBV15 and TRBJ1-2 provide the parts outside the CDR3, is DAMVIQNPRYQVTQFGKPVTLSCSQTLNHNVMYWYQQKSSQAPKLLFHYYDKDFNNEADTPDNFQSRRPNTSFCFLDIRSPGLGDTAMYLCATSGGSGAGGNYGYTFGSGTRLTVV.

The chain has TRBV20-1 and TRBJ2-7, with a tentative D call TRBD2 (5 bases). Looked up from germline, CDR1 is DFQATT and CDR2 is SNEGSKA (reference sequence). The CDR3 loop spans 11 amino acids. Trimming took 6 bases from V and 3 from J, leaving 9 bases between them. In DNA form, the CDR3 reads TGCAGTGCCACTAGTCGCTACGAGCAGTACGTC. This gives the protein CSATSRYEQYV.

This rearrangement joins TRBV7-8 to TRBJ1-1; TRBD1 agrees at 9 bases. The CDR3 is made up of 15 amino acids. From germline, CDR1 is SGHVS and CDR2 FQNEAQ. Trimming removed 0 bases from V and 5 bases from J; junction bases left unmatched: 4. The CDR3 nucleotides read TGTGCCAGCAGCTTAGCCGGACAGGGGAGAACTGAAGCTTTCTTT. Its protein product is CASSLAGQGRTEAFF.

The J gene is TRBJ2-7, the V gene TRBV9, with 8 bases that match TRBD1. V dropped 3 bases and J dropped 3; count of bases not matched to a gene: 5. This CDR3 contains 14 residues. CDR1 and CDR2 (germline): SGDLS, YYNGEE. CDR3: CASSAATGGYEQYF. CDR3 in DNA: TGTGCCAGCAGCGCTGCCACAGGGGGCTACGAGCAGTACTTC.

Concerning this clone itself: It is likely a read error, because the conserved phenylalanine at the end of the CDR3 is missing. The DNA is omitted, as the CDR3 cannot be located on it reliably, and the CDR3 follows TCRdb's listing. The genes are TRBV24-1 and TRBJ1-3; the table names TRBD1, a call not compared with the DNA. Inclusive of both ends, the CDR3 amounts to 11 amino acids. Germline CDR1 is KGHDR and CDR2 is SFDVKD. CDR3 residues: CATSDLNRGTT.

The rearrangement joins TRBV28 to TRBJ1-1, with D tentatively TRBD1 (6 bases). The CDR3 is made up of 12 amino acids. V lost 9 bases to trimming and J lost 1 base, with 9 bases between them. Germline-derived CDR1 and CDR2 are MDHEN and SYDVKM. In nucleotides, the CDR3 is TGTGCCAGTACAGGGCAGAACACTGAAGCTTTCTTT. Amino acids: CASTGQNTEAFF.

J is TRBJ2-5 and V is TRBV11-3, with D possibly called TRBD1 or TRBD2 (5 bases each). V was cut by 1 base and J by 5 bases, with 11 bases left in between. Germline assignment: CDR1 SGHNT and CDR2 YENEEA. The CDR3 extends over 14 amino acids. This CDR3 is CASSLGQSGETQYF. The CDR3, as DNA: TGTGCCAGCAGCTTAGGACAGTCGGGGGAGACCCAGTACTTC.

The chain joins TRBV6-5 to TRBJ1-2, with a weak D call TRBD1 (6 bases). V gave up 2 bases and J gave up 1 base, with 11 bases separating them. Germline-derived CDR1 and CDR2 are MNHEY and SVGAGI. The CDR3 has 15 amino acids. Here the CDR3 DNA reads TGTGCCAGCAGTTACGGGGACACCGGTAACTATGGCTACACCTTC. Amino acids: CASSYGDTGNYGYTF.

The chain joins TRBV4-1 to TRBJ1-5, with D unclear. The CDR3 is made up of 12 amino acids. Trimming cost V 1 base and J 9 bases, with 7 bases left between them. Germline assignment: CDR1 MGHRA and CDR2 YSYEKL. CDR3 protein: CASSQVLGPQHF. CDR3 nucleotides: TGCGCCAGCAGCCAAGTACTAGGGCCCCAGCATTTT.